Sequencing of this T cell receptor (beta chain) was carried out in a study of cytomegalovirus exposure and HLA in healthy donors. Study background: The use of the same platform for the approximately 130 validation repertoires and the roughly 730 first-cohort repertoires was reported by a later analysis.

This CDR3 spans 15 amino acids. Per the germline V gene, CDR1 is MDHEN and CDR2 is SYDVKM. Trimming pared 3 bases from V and 13 bases from J, leaving 19 bases between. Data came from immunoSEQ multiplex PCR; TCRdb stores just in-frame clones and leaves some out. Among some 140,000 clones listed, 84% were seen once. Separation from the roughly 700-subject first cohort characterized the approximately 130-subject validation cohort, to which the donors belonged. Sample: PBMCs. V gene TRBV28 combines with J gene TRBJ1-6; a weak D match, TRBD1 (6 bases). This receptor was taken from a woman between 25 and 40 years old in good health and CMV-seronegative. CDR3 nucleotide sequence: TGTGCCAGCAGTTTTTCCGGGACATCTATGATCCCCCTCCACTTT. Translating it yields CASSFSGTSMIPLHF.